This paragraph covers one T cell receptor (beta chain) sequence. All enrollees were roughly 18 to 95 years old and from around 25 US areas. The sample belongs to a study of blood T cell repertoires in COVID-19. Original data processing: Reference gene primer amplification gave estimated nucleated cell counts. Profiling relied on immunoSEQ multiplex PCR, and the TCRdb table lists in-frame clones only, not all of them. For V, J and clone size, that table is used; D and trimming come from the DNA. The table has under 300,000 clones, approximately 86% seen once. Trimming stripped 5 bases from V and 5 bases from J, with 15 bases between. Germline V gene lookup returns CDR1 SNHLY and CDR2 FYNNEI. The CDR3 covers 14 residues.

V gene TRBV2 combines with J gene TRBJ2-5, with a tentative D call TRBD1 (7 bases). The sequencing sample was made of PBMCs or T cells enriched from blood (not recorded which). This clonotype was sampled from a woman between 50 and 59 years old who had recovered from COVID-19. DNA for the CDR3: TGTGCCAGCAGTCGACAGACAGGGAGGGAGACCCAGTACTTC. Translation gives CASSRQTGRETQYF.